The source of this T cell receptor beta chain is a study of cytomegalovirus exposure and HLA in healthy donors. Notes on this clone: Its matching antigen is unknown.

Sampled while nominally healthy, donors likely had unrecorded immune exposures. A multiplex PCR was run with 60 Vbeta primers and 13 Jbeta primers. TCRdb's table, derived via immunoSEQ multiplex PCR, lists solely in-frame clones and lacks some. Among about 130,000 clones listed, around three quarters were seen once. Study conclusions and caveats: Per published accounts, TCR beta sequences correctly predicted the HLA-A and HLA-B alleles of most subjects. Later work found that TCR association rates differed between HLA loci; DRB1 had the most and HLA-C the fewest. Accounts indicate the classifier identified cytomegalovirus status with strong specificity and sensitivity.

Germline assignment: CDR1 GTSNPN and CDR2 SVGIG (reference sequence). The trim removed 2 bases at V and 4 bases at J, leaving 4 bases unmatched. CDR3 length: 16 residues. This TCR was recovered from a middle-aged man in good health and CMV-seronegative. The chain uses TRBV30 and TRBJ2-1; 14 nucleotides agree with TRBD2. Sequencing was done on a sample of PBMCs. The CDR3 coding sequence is TGTGCCTGGAGTCCCCGACTAGCGGGGGGGTACAATGAGCAGTTCTTC. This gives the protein CAWSPRLAGGYNEQFF.